Listed here is a single T cell receptor (beta chain). The antigen is not known. The data stem from a study of shared clonotypes between healthy human individuals. Sequencing used immunoSEQ multiplex PCR; TCRdb keeps in-frame clones, though not all of them. Among about 1 million clones listed, 65% to 80% were seen once. Study results and limitations: Investigators collected only blood, and repertoires in tissues likely differ.

All the donors were Caucasian adults who lived in Nashville, Tennessee. Sequences were obtained from memory CD4+ T cells sorted from blood. Subset reported: CD45RA-negative fraction. This clonotype was sampled from a man between 18 and 35 years old in good health.

The CDR3 region has the DNA TGTGCCAGCAGCCACGGGAGGGGAGGAGTGGATGAGCAGTTCTTC. Translation: CASSHGRGGVDEQFF. The chain couples TRBV11-3 to TRBJ2-1, with 8 bases fitting TRBD2. Trimming removed 5 bases from V and 8 bases from J; junction bases left unmatched: 11. Germline V gene sequence: CDR1 SGHNT, CDR2 YENEEA. CDR3 length equals 15 residues.